Below, 32 T cell receptor beta chains from the same sample are listed, as sequenced in a study of early T cells in non-severe SARS-CoV-2 infection. TCRdb reanalysed the 5' RACE reads using MiXCR and keeps one entry per CDR3 protein. The sample carries approximately 75,000 distinct CDR3 sequences, roughly 15% recorded once. Material: whole blood, obtained at baseline. These receptors were taken from an adult who was a healthcare worker with PCR-confirmed SARS-CoV-2 infection or an uninfected control (not recorded which).

The genes are TRBV7-2 and TRBJ2-5; the D is unclear. Trimming removed 3 bases at V and 4 bases at J, with 12 bases between. CDR1 is SGHTA and CDR2 is FQGNSA in the germline V gene. There are 14 residues in the CDR3. The CDR3 reads CASSFHQGAETQYF. The CDR3 DNA reads as TGTGCCAGCAGCTTTCACCAAGGTGCAGAGACCCAGTACTTC.

Only a few counts were recorded for this clonotype. V and J are TRBV6-6 and TRBJ2-5; D remains unclear. The CDR3 covers 13 residues. The V and J ends lost 0 bases and 3 bases respectively, with 5 bases between them. Germline V lookup: CDR1 MNHNY, CDR2 SVGAGI (reference sequence). The CDR3 DNA is TGTGCCAGCAGTTACTCTAGGGAAGAGACCCAGTACTTC. Its protein is CASSYSREETQYF.

This clonotype was counted ten times or more. The chain carries TRBV29-1 and TRBJ1-1; D gene uncertain. The CDR3 is 12 residues long. V was shortened by 1 base and J by 5 bases, with 8 bases between the two germline ends. Germline loops: CDR1 SQVTM, CDR2 ANQGSEA. CDR3 sequence: CSVEARRTEAFF. DNA of the CDR3: TGCAGCGTTGAAGCCAGGAGGACTGAAGCTTTCTTT.

This clonotype was picked up a small number of times. This chain links TRBV7-3 with TRBJ2-1, with no clear D. Trimming left V 3 bases short and J 0 bases short, with 12 bases between. Germline V gene lookup returns CDR1 SGHTA and CDR2 FQGTGA. The CDR3 contains 16 residues. CDR3 protein: CASSFAGPSSYNEQFF. The DNA for the CDR3 is TGTGCCAGCAGCTTCGCAGGCCCCAGCTCCTACAATGAGCAGTTCTTC.

This clonotype was counted a few times. This sequence joins TRBV19 and TRBJ2-6; D is unresolved. The CDR3 is 15 amino acids. Trimming took 6 bases from V and 4 from J, leaving 13 bases between them. Per the germline V gene, CDR1 is LNHDA and CDR2 is SQIVND (reference sequence). The CDR3 nucleotides are TGTGCCAGTAGCGAACCAGGTACGGGGGCCAACGTCCTGACTTTC. It encodes CASSEPGTGANVLTF.

This clonotype was observed a handful of times. This rearrangement joins TRBV7-2 to TRBJ2-5; no reliable D call. Germline CDR1 reads SGHTA; CDR2 reads FQGNSA. The CDR3 is 15 residues long. V was cut by 1 base and J by 1 base, with 10 bases left in between. In DNA, the CDR3 is TGTGCCAGCAGCTTAGTTGGTTTCCGCCAAGAGACCCAGTACTTC. It encodes CASSLVGFRQETQYF.

The J gene is TRBJ2-3, the V gene TRBV19; either TRBD1 or TRBD2 may supply D (6 bases each). Germline CDR1 is LNHDA and CDR2 is SQIVND (reference sequence). This CDR3 has 17 amino acids. The V end lost 0 bases, the J end lost 2 bases, and 15 bases lay between the germline ends. DNA for the CDR3: TGTGCCAGTAGTATAGACCCCGGCCGGGGGCTCACAGATACGCAGTATTTT. Its translation is CASSIDPGRGLTDTQYF.

At least ten counts were recorded for this clonotype. The chain links TRBV5-4 to TRBJ2-7, with no clear D. This CDR3 region has 17 residues. The germline gives CDR1 SGHNT, CDR2 YYREEE (reference sequence). The ends were cut back, 4 bases at V and 0 bases at J, with 20 bases in the middle. CDR3 residues: CASSPFQLGASSYEQYF. The CDR3 DNA sequence: TGTGCCAGCAGCCCTTTTCAGCTGGGCGCCAGCTCCTACGAGCAGTACTTC.

This clonotype has just a few counts. The chain joins TRBV29-1 to TRBJ2-7; TRBD1 matches 9 bases. CDR3 length: 11 residues. Germline V gene data show CDR1 as SQVTM and CDR2 as ANQGSEA. With 6 bases clipped from V and 6 bases from J, the junction kept 3 bases outside the gene matches. Here the CDR3 reads CSVATGGEQYF. CDR3 bases: TGCAGCGTGGCGACAGGGGGCGAGCAGTACTTC.

This clonotype was observed a handful of times. This chain connects TRBV12-3 or TRBV12-4 to TRBJ2-7, with D tentatively TRBD1 (6 bases). The length of the CDR3 is 12 residues. Trimming shortened V by 7 bases and J by 3 bases, and 10 bases separated the two germline ends. The CDR3 DNA reads TGTGCCAGCAATCAGGGGAGCTACGAGCAGTACTTC. Amino acid sequence: CASNQGSYEQYF.

The chain carries TRBV7-9 and TRBJ2-3, with D uncertain. Germline loops: CDR1 SEHNR, CDR2 FQNEAQ (reference sequence). V lost 2 bases and J 6 bases, leaving 6 bases between the germline ends. CDR3 length: 12 residues. DNA of the CDR3: TGTGCCAGCAGCTTAATAGTGGATACGCAGTATTTT. Translating gives CASSLIVDTQYF.

V usage is TRBV29-1 and J usage is TRBJ2-1; D is perhaps TRBD1 or TRBD2 (6 bases each). The germline V gene has CDR1 SQVTM and CDR2 ANQGSEA. This CDR3 spans 14 amino acids. Deletions cut 8 bases from V and 4 bases from J, with 18 bases between. CDR3 DNA sequence: TGCAGCATCGGGGGACAACTCTTTTACAATGAGCAGTTCTTC. It translates to CSIGGQLFYNEQFF.

This rearrangement joins TRBV5-1 to TRBJ1-1; no definite D call. The CDR3 covers 13 residues. Germline V gene lookup returns CDR1 SGHRS and CDR2 YFSETQ. The V end was cut by 0 bases, the J end by 4 bases, with 7 bases between. The CDR3 sequence: CASSLEGFTEAFF. As DNA, the CDR3 is TGCGCCAGCAGCTTGGAAGGGTTCACTGAAGCTTTCTTT. Complete variable domain (other parts from reference TRBV5-1 and TRBJ1-1): KAGVTQTPRYLIKTRGQQVTLSCSPISGHRSVSWYQQTPGQGLQFLFEYFSETQRNKGNFPGRFSGRQFSNSRSEMNVSTLELGDSALYLCASSLEGFTEAFFGQGTRLTVV.

In this sample, this clonotype turned up a few times. The chain uses TRBV19 and TRBJ2-7, with 8 bases lining up with TRBD2. CDR1 is LNHDA and CDR2 is SQIVND in the germline V gene (reference sequence). This CDR3 region has 16 residues. With 1 base clipped from V and 0 bases from J, the junction kept 5 bases outside the gene matches. The CDR3, as DNA: TGTGCCAGTAGTATAGGTACTAGCGGATACTCCTACGAGCAGTACTTC. As protein: CASSIGTSGYSYEQYF.

This clonotype was detected ten times or more. V is TRBV30 and J is TRBJ2-3; 14 positions match TRBD2. The CDR3 loop spans 15 amino acids. Trimming at V came to 3 bases and at J to 3 bases, leaving 2 bases not matched to a gene. Germline-derived CDR1 and CDR2 are GTSNPN and SVGIG (reference sequence). The CDR3 coding sequence is TGTGCCTGGAGCGGACTAGCGGGAGGAACAGATACGCAGTATTTT. Its translation is CAWSGLAGGTDTQYF. The complete variable domain, with remaining parts taken from reference TRBV30 and TRBJ2-3, reads SQTIHQWPATLVQPVGSPLSLECTVEGTSNPNLYWYRQAAGRGLQLLFYSVGIGQISSEVPQNLSASRPQDRQFILSSKKLLLSDSGFYLCAWSGLAGGTDTQYFGPGTRLTVL.

The CDR3 here is CASSHLQRGSYNEQFF. Here the CDR3 DNA reads TGTGCCAGCAGCCATCTACAGCGGGGCTCCTACAATGAGCAGTTCTTC. J is TRBJ2-1 and V is TRBV7-6; 7 bases match TRBD2. Germline CDR1 SGHVS, CDR2 FNYEAQ. This CDR3 is built from 16 residues. Unmatched junction bases numbered 7, after V lost 5 bases and J lost 0 bases.

This clonotype was counted ten times or more. The genes are TRBV28 and TRBJ2-2, with 7 positions matching TRBD2. CDR1 MDHEN and CDR2 SYDVKM come from the germline V gene. The CDR3 contains 15 residues. J lost 5 bases, V lost 5 bases, and 8 bases had no gene match. The CDR3 nucleotides are TGTGCCAGCAGTGCGGCGGGAGTGGGGACCGGGGAGCTGTTTTTT. Protein product: CASSAAGVGTGELFF.

The chain has TRBV20-1 and TRBJ1-1, with D uncertain. Trimming removed 6 bases at V and 4 bases at J, with 18 bases between. The CDR3 sequence is 14 residues long. Germline CDR1 DFQATT, CDR2 SNEGSKA (reference sequence). The CDR3 DNA reads TGCAGTGCCCCCTCCTTCGGAGGAAGCACTGAAGCTTTCTTT. Amino acid sequence: CSAPSFGGSTEAFF.

The V gene is TRBV28, the J gene TRBJ1-2; D possibly corresponds to TRBD1 (6 bases). V was cut by 7 bases and J by 0 bases, with 15 bases left in between. The CDR3 is 15 amino acids. In germline, CDR1 is MDHEN, CDR2 SYDVKM. The CDR3 is CASITGGAPNYGYTF. The CDR3 DNA reads TGTGCCAGCATCACTGGGGGGGCTCCTAACTATGGCTACACCTTC.

This clonotype was detected a few times. This rearrangement joins TRBV7-9 to TRBJ2-1; TRBD2 agrees at 7 bases. Unmatched junction bases numbered 5, after V lost 5 bases and J lost 10 bases. The germline gives CDR1 SEHNR, CDR2 FQNEAQ (reference sequence). This CDR3 region has 12 residues. Here the CDR3 DNA reads TGTGCCAGCAGCATGGGACTATACGAGCAGTTCTTC. This translates into CASSMGLYEQFF.

The V and J genes are TRBV13 and TRBJ2-3; possible D gene TRBD1, 6 bases. CDR3 size: 12 residues. Germline CDR1 reads PRHDT; CDR2 reads FYEKMQ (reference sequence). The V end lost 11 bases, the J end lost 0 bases, and 9 bases lay between the germline ends. CDR3 sequence (DNA): TGTGCCGTTAGGGGGAGCACAGATACGCAGTATTTT. Translating it yields CAVRGSTDTQYF. Full variable domain (rest looked up from reference TRBV13 and TRBJ2-3): AAGVIQSPRHLIKEKRETATLKCYPIPRHDTVYWYQQGPGQDPQFLISFYEKMQSDKGSIPDRFSAQQFSDYHSELNMSSLELGDSALYFCAVRGSTDTQYFGPGTRLTVL.

The J gene is TRBJ1-1, the V gene TRBV28; D uncertain. The length of the CDR3 is 11 residues. Trimming pared 1 base from V and 7 bases from J, leaving 4 bases between. Per germline, CDR1 MDHEN and CDR2 SYDVKM. The CDR3 bases are TGTGCCAGCAGTTTATCGTATGAAGCTTTCTTT. It encodes CASSLSYEAFF.

This clonotype showed up many times. The V call is TRBV27, the J call TRBJ2-7; TRBD2 agrees at 9 bases. The CDR3 spans 15 residues. Trimming at V came to 6 bases and at J to 1 base, leaving 7 bases not matched to a gene. Germline CDR1 is MNHEY and CDR2 is SMNVEV (reference sequence). Here the CDR3 reads CASSPGTSWSYEQYF. CDR3 nucleotide sequence: TGTGCCAGCAGCCCCGGGACTAGCTGGTCCTACGAGCAGTACTTC.

The rearrangement uses TRBV18 and TRBJ2-1, with 9 nucleotides matching TRBD2. The CDR3 length is 14 residues. Germline CDR1 KGHSH, CDR2 LQKENI. Trimming removed 5 bases from V and 7 bases from J; junction bases left unmatched: 6. CDR3 bases: TGTGCCAGCTCAGGTAGCGGGAGAGGGAATGAGCAGTTCTTC. The encoded protein is CASSGSGRGNEQFF.

The chain couples TRBV28 to TRBJ1-5, with D perhaps TRBD1 (6 bases). Germline V gene data show CDR1 as MDHEN and CDR2 as SYDVKM. V lost 3 bases, J lost 0 bases, and 12 bases lay in between. This CDR3 is built from 16 residues. The CDR3 region is CASSFGQLDSNQPQHF. The CDR3 nucleotides read TGTGCCAGCAGTTTTGGACAGCTTGATAGCAATCAGCCCCAGCATTTT.

The table lists this clonotype with a few counts. This sequence joins TRBV7-9 and TRBJ1-4; D unclear. Germline lookup yields CDR1 SEHNR and CDR2 FQNEAQ (reference sequence). Trimming cost V 1 base and J 0 bases, with 6 bases left between them. This CDR3 contains 15 residues. The CDR3, as DNA: TGTGCCAGCAGCTTAGTGAAGGCAACTAATGAAAAACTGTTTTTT. This codes for CASSLVKATNEKLFF. Variable domain in full (rest from reference TRBV7-9 and TRBJ1-4): DTGVSQNPRHKITKRGQNVTFRCDPISEHNRLYWYRQTLGQGPEFLTYFQNEAQLEKSRLLSDRFSAERPKGSFSTLEIQRTEQGDSAMYLCASSLVKATNEKLFFGSGTQLSVL.

This clonotype was recorded at least ten times. The chain employs TRBV25-1 and TRBJ2-1; 8 bases line up with TRBD1. Trimming cost V 8 bases and J 2 bases; bases outside gene matches: 8. Germline CDR1 reads MGHDK; CDR2 reads SYGVNS. This CDR3 is 15 amino acids long. The CDR3 sequence: CASSSRDRPYNEQFF. CDR3 sequence (DNA): TGTGCCAGCTCAAGCCGGGACAGGCCCTACAATGAGCAGTTCTTC.

This clonotype was seen at least ten times. V and J are TRBV28 and TRBJ1-2, with TRBD1 matching 8 bases. V was clipped by 6 bases and J by 4 bases; unmatched bases: 7. The length of the CDR3 is 14 residues. Germline values: CDR1 MDHEN, CDR2 SYDVKM. DNA for the CDR3: TGTGCCAGCAGCCCCGCGGACAGGGTCTATGGCTACACCTTC. Translation: CASSPADRVYGYTF.

In this sample, this clonotype turned up a few times. V is TRBV5-1 and J is TRBJ2-5, with D possibly being TRBD2 (6 bases). This CDR3 comprises 13 residues. With 7 bases removed from V and 5 bases from J, the gap between germline ends came to 15 bases. Germline CDR1 is SGHRS and CDR2 is YFSETQ. CDR3 protein: CASRGNPGETQYF. CDR3 DNA: TGCGCCAGCCGGGGGAACCCCGGGGAGACCCAGTACTTC.

This clonotype was detected ten times or more. The chain links TRBV15 to TRBJ2-3; 11 bases match TRBD2. This CDR3 has 16 residues. V shed 0 bases, J shed 4 bases, and the junction held 3 bases outside the gene matches. Germline CDR1 is LNHNV and CDR2 is YYDKDF (reference sequence). The CDR3 here is CATSRDLAGGADTQYF. CDR3 sequence (DNA): TGTGCCACCAGCAGAGATCTAGCGGGAGGTGCAGATACGCAGTATTTT.

This clonotype was counted a few times. The chain carries TRBV6-2 or TRBV6-3 and TRBJ1-1; the D is unclear. Germline assignment: CDR1 MNHEY and CDR2 SVGEGT. The CDR3 contains 13 residues. Trimming pared 6 bases from V and 3 bases from J, leaving 11 bases between. The CDR3 loop is CASRLPGYTEAFF. CDR3 bases: TGTGCCAGCAGATTACCAGGCTACACTGAAGCTTTCTTT.

This clonotype was found many times. The chain couples TRBV18 to TRBJ2-7; TRBD1 or TRBD2 may be the D gene (5 bases each). The germline V gene encodes CDR1 KGHSH and CDR2 LQKENI. The CDR3 sequence is 14 residues long. V dropped 3 bases and J dropped 5 bases, with 14 bases sitting between them. The CDR3 nucleotides read TGTGCCAGCTCACCCCAGGGAGAGGGCAACGAGCAGTACTTC. Translated, it gives CASSPQGEGNEQYF.